The subject of this entry is one TCR beta chain. From approximately 430 ng of RNA, a library with molecular barcoded alpha/delta and beta/gamma adaptors was made. TCRdb passed the reads through MiXCR, listing each CDR3 protein once. The repertoire holds about 39,000 distinct CDR3 sequences, with about 14% as singletons. This sample is part of a study of read filtering for tumor transcriptome and immune sequencing. Germline-derived CDR1 and CDR2 are SGHAT and FQNNGV. V was shortened by 3 bases and J by 1 base, with 12 bases between the two germline ends. The CDR3 extends over 15 amino acids. The receptor was derived from a donor at least 40 years old with multiple myeloma. The chain joins TRBV11-2 to TRBJ2-5, with no clear D. Sequencing was done on a sample of a population of CD138-negative cells sorted from bone marrow. This CDR3 reads CASSLSLGFQETQYF. CDR3 nucleotide sequence: TGTGCCAGCAGCTTGAGCCTAGGCTTCCAAGAGACCCAGTACTTC.